A selection of T cell receptor beta chains follows, all from one sample in a study of PD-1 blockade in classical Hodgkin lymphoma. TCRdb's table, derived via immunoSEQ multiplex PCR, lists solely in-frame clones and lacks some. The data show more than 35,000 clones, with 85% to 90% seen just once and 6.5% to 9.5% held by the top ten. Specimen: peripheral blood mononuclear cells (PBMCs), collected before the second cycle of nivolumab. The receptors come from a human donor with classical Hodgkin lymphoma. The conserved cysteine and the conserved F or W are not part of the CDR3 here. The order of the fields is V gene, J gene, CDR3 protein.

>TRBV5-1|TRBJ1-2
ASSLAYGGVRGLYGYT
>TRBV19|TRBJ2-3
ASSMDSGYTDTQY
>TRBV5-1|TRBJ2-2
ASSDGKAGGTGELF
>TRBV6-4|TRBJ2-2
ASSRDWAGELF
>TRBV27|TRBJ2-7
ASSSPLAGSYEQY
>TRBV18|TRBJ2-7
ASSSYLAGVAYEQY
>TRBV20-1|TRBJ2-5
SARKETQY
>TRBV29-1|TRBJ2-7
SATLPLYEQY
>TRBV28|TRBJ1-1
ASRPPGRMNTEAF
>TRBV9|TRBJ2-7
ASSLLGTPTYEQY
>TRBV25-1|TRBJ1-3
ASSEFGRGSGNTIY
>TRBV9|TRBJ1-1
ASSATGATEAF
>TRBV6-1|TRBJ1-1
ASSPQSRGSGAF
>TRBV2|TRBJ2-2
ASNRETVNTGELF
>TRBV30|TRBJ2-3
AWSLGGGHNTQY
>TRBV7-2|TRBJ2-7
ASSLEGITQY
>TRBV11-2|TRBJ2-2
ASSLVEGPTGELF
>TRBV7-2|TRBJ2-7
ASSPGFYEQY
>TRBV4-2|TRBJ2-4
ASSQGQHSKNIQY
>TRBV28|TRBJ2-3
ASSYDRGLYTDTQY
>TRBV10-2|TRBJ2-5
ASSDGGIQETQY
>TRBV28|TRBJ1-6
ASSLTVLKANSPLH
>TRBV2|TRBJ2-1
ASGIQGWHEQF
>TRBV7-6|TRBJ2-1
ASRLRSGLENNEQF
>TRBV18|TRBJ2-1
ASSPGVLSRNEQF
>TRBV27|TRBJ2-7
ASSSSGRAYEQY
>TRBV7-9|TRBJ2-2
ASSFRTASTGELF
>TRBV19|TRBJ2-7
ASSNPFSGKFYEQY
>TRBV6-5|TRBJ2-1
ASSASVSSYNEQF
>TRBV19|TRBJ2-5
ASAEGLTQY
>TRBV6-6|TRBJ2-7
ASSRTAPEKTYEQY
>TRBV4-1|TRBJ1-5
ASSQGKGQTYSNQPQH
>TRBV19|TRBJ2-7
ASSTGLSEQY
>TRBV29-1|TRBJ2-7
SVAAHRGPGVEQY
>TRBV5-4|TRBJ2-7
ASSLAGNREEQY
>TRBV11-3|TRBJ2-1
ASSLRVRRWEQF
>TRBV11-2|TRBJ1-1
ASSKGTGGNTEAF
>TRBV28|TRBJ1-5
ASSSRLRVISNQPQH
>TRBV18|TRBJ2-2
ASSPANTGELF
>TRBV11-2|TRBJ2-5
ASSLDGDRGWQETQY
>TRBV7-3|TRBJ1-2
ASSLTPTPRNYGYT
>TRBV28|TRBJ1-1
ASSSTEAF
>TRBV7-2|TRBJ2-7
ASSPGLAENEQY
>TRBV5-1|TRBJ2-1
ASSSTGNEQF
>TRBV10-1|TRBJ2-7
VIPDHSYEQY
>TRBV4-2|TRBJ2-7
ASSQDPGWGLAYEQY
>TRBV5-1|TRBJ2-7
ASALAGVFYEQY
>TRBV5-1|TRBJ1-2
ASSLGVVGWGYT